The present T cell receptor (beta chain) was sequenced within a study of cytomegalovirus exposure and HLA in healthy donors. Broader study findings: The tendency of first-cohort TCR clusters to co-occur in the 90 to 150 validation repertoires emerged from a later analysis. Many donors shared some public TCRs, even though most TCR sequences were rare.

The donors were part of the validation cohort, which consisted of over a hundred subjects and was separate from the first cohort of 600 to 850 subjects. Of note for this clone: Its antigen is unidentified.

Repertoires were generated with immunoSEQ multiplex PCR, while TCRdb's copy carries only in-frame clones and drops some. Of 150,000 to 200,000 clones in the sample, around 85% were seen once. The CDR3 is made up of 14 amino acids. Trimming cost V 6 bases and J 2 bases, with 11 bases left between them. CDR1 and CDR2 (germline): MDHEN, SYDVKM. This chain connects TRBV28 to TRBJ1-5, with a weak D call TRBD1 (5 bases). The sequencing input was PBMCs. The sequence derives from a man younger than 35 in good health and CMV-seropositive. CDR3 region: CASSLDSGNQPQHF. DNA for the CDR3: TGTGCCAGCAGCTTAGACAGCGGCAATCAGCCCCAGCATTTT.